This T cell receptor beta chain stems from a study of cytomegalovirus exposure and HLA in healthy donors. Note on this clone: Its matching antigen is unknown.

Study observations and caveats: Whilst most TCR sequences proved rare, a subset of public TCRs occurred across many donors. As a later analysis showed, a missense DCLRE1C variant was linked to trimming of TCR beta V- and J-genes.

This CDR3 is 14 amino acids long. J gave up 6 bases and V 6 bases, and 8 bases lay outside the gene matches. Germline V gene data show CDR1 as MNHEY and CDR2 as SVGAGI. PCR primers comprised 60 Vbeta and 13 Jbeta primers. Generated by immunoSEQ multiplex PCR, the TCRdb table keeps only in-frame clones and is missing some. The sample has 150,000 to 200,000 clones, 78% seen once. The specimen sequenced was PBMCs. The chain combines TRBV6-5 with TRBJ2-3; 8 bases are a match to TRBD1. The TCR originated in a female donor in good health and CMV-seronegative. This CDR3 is CASSLRGLADTQYF. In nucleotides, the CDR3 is TGTGCCAGCAGCCTCAGGGGGCTGGCGGATACGCAGTATTTT.